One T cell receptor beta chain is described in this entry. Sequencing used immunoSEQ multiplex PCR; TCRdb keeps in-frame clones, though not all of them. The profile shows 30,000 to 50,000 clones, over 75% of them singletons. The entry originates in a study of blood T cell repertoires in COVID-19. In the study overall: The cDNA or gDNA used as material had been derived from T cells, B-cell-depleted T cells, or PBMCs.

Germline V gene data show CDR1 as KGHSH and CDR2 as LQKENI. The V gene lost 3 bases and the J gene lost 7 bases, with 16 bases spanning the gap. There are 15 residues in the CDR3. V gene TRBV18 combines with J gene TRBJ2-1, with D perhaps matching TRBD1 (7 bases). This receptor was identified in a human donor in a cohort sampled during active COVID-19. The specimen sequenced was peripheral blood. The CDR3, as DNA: TGTGCCAGCTCACCGGACCAGGGGGGAAGAAATGAGCAGTTCTTC. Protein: CASSPDQGGRNEQFF.